The 30 T cell receptor beta chains below all came from one sample that was sequenced in a study of blood T cell repertoires in COVID-19. TCRdb keeps only in-frame clones here, not all; method: immunoSEQ multiplex PCR. Of over 130,000 clones listed, just over 85% were seen once; the top ten hold 2.5% to 4%. Sequencing input: peripheral blood. These receptors were obtained from a man in his 70s with acute or convalescent COVID-19.

The rearrangement links TRBV28 to TRBJ2-7; a possible D gene is TRBD2 (5 bases). Germline loops: CDR1 MDHEN, CDR2 SYDVKM. This CDR3 region has 14 residues. Deletions cut 4 bases from V and 3 bases from J, with 13 bases between. The CDR3 is CASSWGASVYEQYF. CDR3 DNA sequence: TGTGCCAGCAGTTGGGGAGCGAGCGTCTACGAGCAGTACTTC.

The V gene is TRBV6-1, the J gene TRBJ2-7; 8 positions match TRBD1. The germline CDR1 and CDR2 sequences are MNHNS and SASEGT. Germline trimming cut 2 bases from V and 3 bases from J; bases unmatched to any gene: 6. CDR3 length: 15 residues. The CDR3 sequence: CASSELGTGLYEQYF. The CDR3 DNA reads TGTGCCAGCAGTGAACTTGGGACAGGCCTCTACGAGCAGTACTTC.

This clone appeared a few times. The chain links TRBV11-1 to TRBJ2-7; 9 positions agree with TRBD2. Germline values: CDR1 SGHAT, CDR2 FQDESV (reference sequence). The CDR3 runs to 14 residues. V shed 0 bases and J 3 bases; nucleotides not matched to a gene: 0. The CDR3 region is CASSLATSGYEQYF. For the CDR3, the DNA is TGTGCCAGCAGCTTAGCGACTAGCGGCTACGAGCAGTACTTC.

The rearrangement links TRBV6-4 to TRBJ2-1; 10 nucleotides line up with TRBD2. The J segment lost 6 bases and the V segment lost 6 bases, leaving 8 bases of the junction unmatched. This CDR3 contains 15 residues. The V gene's germline CDR1 is MRHNA and CDR2 SNTAGT. The CDR3 spells CASSALAGAGNEQFF. The CDR3 nucleotides are TGTGCCAGCAGCGCCCTAGCGGGAGCCGGCAATGAGCAGTTCTTC.

In regard to this clone: The identical CDR3 is also encoded by other nucleotide sequences in the sample. The rearrangement joins TRBV29-1 to TRBJ1-1; a weak D match, TRBD1 (5 bases). The V and J ends lost 4 bases and 2 bases respectively, with 11 bases between them. Germline V gene data show CDR1 as SQVTM and CDR2 as ANQGSEA. The CDR3 loop spans 13 amino acids. This CDR3 is CSVVRQGNTEAFF. For the CDR3, the DNA is TGCAGCGTTGTGAGGCAGGGTAACACTGAAGCTTTCTTT.

This chain uses TRBV5-1 with TRBJ2-1, with 8 bases fitting TRBD2. The germline CDR1 and CDR2 sequences are SGHRS and YFSETQ. CDR3 length equals 14 residues. The trim removed 0 bases at V and 7 bases at J, leaving 3 bases unmatched. The CDR3 DNA reads TGCGCCAGCAGCTTGGTTAGCGGGATGAATGAGCAGTTCTTC. This sequence encodes CASSLVSGMNEQFF.

The chain recombines TRBV6-2 or TRBV6-3 with TRBJ2-7; TRBD1 matches 10 bases. CDR3 length: 17 amino acids. J lost 3 bases, V lost 2 bases, and 10 bases had no gene match. Germline V gene sequence: CDR1 MNHEY, CDR2 SVGEGT. The CDR3: CASSYRPGQGPIYEQYF. The CDR3 region has the DNA TGTGCCAGCAGTTACCGACCGGGACAGGGGCCCATCTACGAGCAGTACTTC.

The chain employs TRBV14 and TRBJ2-1, with D maybe TRBD2 (5 bases). Trimming took 1 base from V and 10 from J, leaving 11 bases between them. In germline, CDR1 is SGHDN, CDR2 FVKESK. This CDR3 is built from 13 residues. The CDR3: CASSQGPVAEQFF. Here the CDR3 DNA reads TGTGCCAGCAGCCAAGGACCCGTAGCGGAGCAGTTCTTC.

The chain has TRBV29-1 and TRBJ1-5; the D gene is possibly TRBD1 (5 bases). Germline CDR1 reads SQVTM; CDR2 reads ANQGSEA. Trimming shortened V by 4 bases and J by 3 bases, and 10 bases separated the two germline ends. The CDR3 spans 13 residues. Here the CDR3 reads CSVALTDNQPQHF. CDR3 nucleotides: TGCAGCGTTGCTCTGACAGACAATCAGCCCCAGCATTTT.

J is TRBJ1-4 and V is TRBV30; 7 positions match TRBD1. Germline values: CDR1 GTSNPN, CDR2 SVGIG (reference sequence). There are 14 residues in the CDR3. V dropped 5 bases and J dropped 5; count of bases not matched to a gene: 8. As DNA, the CDR3 is TGTGCCTGGTCTTCCGGGACAGCGAATGAAAAACTGTTTTTT. This codes for CAWSSGTANEKLFF.

The chain couples TRBV6-2 or TRBV6-3 to TRBJ1-1; D perhaps matches TRBD1 (5 bases). The germline gives CDR1 MNHEY, CDR2 SVGEGT. Deletions cut 2 bases from V and 4 bases from J, with 11 bases between. The length of the CDR3 is 14 residues. This CDR3 reads CASSYGGGTTEAFF. The CDR3 DNA is TGTGCCAGCAGTTACGGGGGAGGGACCACTGAAGCTTTCTTT.

In its sample, this clone was seen a few times. At one end, the junction sequence differs from germline, possibly due to a read error. J is TRBJ2-7 and V is TRBV7-7; TRBD2 matches at 9 bases. The CDR3 consists of 16 residues. CDR1 is SSHAT and CDR2 is FNYEAQ in the germline V gene (reference sequence). In nucleotides, the CDR3 is TGTGCTAGCAGCGCCCCTAGCGCGGGAGGGCCCCACGAGCAGTACTTC. Protein: CASSAPSAGGPHEQYF.

The chain recombines TRBV11-3 with TRBJ2-1; 12 bases line up with TRBD2. This CDR3 is 16 amino acids long. V trimming: 5 bases; J trimming: 6 bases; junction bases outside the gene matches: 8. The germline CDR1 and CDR2 sequences are SGHNT and YENEEA. The CDR3 DNA follows: TGTGCCAGCAGCCGATCACTAGCGGGAGGAAGCAATGAGCAGTTCTTC. Encoded protein: CASSRSLAGGSNEQFF. Filled out from reference TRBV11-3 and TRBJ2-1, the complete variable domain reads EAGVVQSPRYKIIEKKQPVAFWCNPISGHNTLYWYLQNLGQGPELLIRYENEEAVDDSQLPKDRFSAERLKGVDSTLKIQPAELGDSAVYLCASSRSLAGGSNEQFFGPGTRLTVL.

The chain employs TRBV6-5 and TRBJ1-5; 8 positions match TRBD1. Germline CDR1 is MNHEY and CDR2 is SVGAGI. CDR3 length: 13 amino acids. The trim removed 8 bases at V and 5 bases at J, leaving 5 bases unmatched. As DNA, the CDR3 is TGTGCCAGCGGACAGGGCTTTTATCAGCCCCAGCATTTT. Encoded protein: CASGQGFYQPQHF.

This chain uses TRBV27 with TRBJ2-7; TRBD1 matches 7 bases. The length of the CDR3 is 12 residues. Trimming at V came to 9 bases and at J to 0 bases, leaving 2 bases not matched to a gene. The V gene's germline CDR1 is MNHEY and CDR2 SMNVEV (reference sequence). The CDR3 DNA reads as TGTGCCAGTCGGGACAGCTCCTACGAGCAGTACTTC. This encodes CASRDSSYEQYF.

The chain uses TRBV20-1 and TRBJ2-1; the D gene is possibly TRBD2 (6 bases). Germline CDR1 reads DFQATT; CDR2 reads SNEGSKA (reference sequence). The CDR3 runs 14 residues. With 3 bases removed from V and 3 bases from J, the gap between germline ends came to 12 bases. CDR3 sequence (DNA): TGCAGTGCTAGTAGCGGAGATCTCTACAATGAGCAGTTCTTC. Its protein product is CSASSGDLYNEQFF.

The rearrangement links TRBV3-1 (or the pseudogene TRBV3-2) to TRBJ2-1; D is perhaps TRBD2 (5 bases). Germline V CDR1 and CDR2: LGHDT, YNNKEL (reference sequence). V lost 2 bases and J 6 bases, leaving 11 bases between the germline ends. The CDR3 totals 14 residues. The CDR3 loop is CASSQQTGLNEQFF. The CDR3 region has the DNA TGTGCCAGCAGCCAACAGACTGGACTCAATGAGCAGTTCTTC.

The rearrangement links TRBV7-9 to TRBJ2-1; the match to TRBD2 covers 8 bases. CDR3 length: 14 amino acids. The V segment lost 8 bases and the J segment 5 bases; nucleotides outside the gene matches: 8. Looked up from germline, CDR1 is SEHNR and CDR2 is FQNEAQ (reference sequence). This chain's CDR3 is CASRVGLGNNEQFF. The CDR3 coding sequence is TGTGCCAGCCGAGTGGGACTAGGGAACAATGAGCAGTTCTTC. The full variable domain, in which reference TRBV7-9 and TRBJ2-1 provide the parts outside the CDR3, is DTGVSQNPRHKITKRGQNVTFRCDPISEHNRLYWYRQTLGQGPEFLTYFQNEAQLEKSRLLSDRFSAERPKGSFSTLEIQRTEQGDSAMYLCASRVGLGNNEQFFGPGTRLTVL.

This sequence joins TRBV5-8 and TRBJ2-1, with 10 bases matching TRBD1. Trimming took 5 bases from V and 0 from J; bases not matched to a gene: 5. The germline V gene has CDR1 SGHTS and CDR2 YDEGEE. CDR3 length equals 16 residues. CDR3 nucleotide sequence: TGTGCCAGCAGTCTGGGGACAGGGGCCTCCTACAATGAGCAGTTCTTC. It yields the protein CASSLGTGASYNEQFF.

In its sample, this clone was seen once. The chain links TRBV18 to TRBJ2-7; D is possibly TRBD1 (7 bases). Trimming took off 6 bases at V and 2 bases at J, with 14 bases between the two ends. This CDR3 contains 14 residues. Germline loops: CDR1 KGHSH, CDR2 LQKENI. CDR3 DNA: TGTGCCAGCTCGCGGGACAGTCTTACCTACGAGCAGTACTTC. It encodes CASSRDSLTYEQYF.

This clone was recorded a few times. The rearrangement joins TRBV2 to TRBJ1-1; weak D call: TRBD1 (6 bases). The CDR3 spans 15 residues. CDR1 and CDR2 from the germline V gene are SNHLY and FYNNEI. The V end was cut by 6 bases, the J end by 1 base, with 15 bases between. For the CDR3, the DNA is TGTGCCAGCAGAAGACGGGACACGCCGAACACTGAAGCTTTCTTT. Its translation: CASRRRDTPNTEAFF. The full variable domain, with the rest looked up from reference TRBV2 and TRBJ1-1, is EPEVTQTPSHQVTQMGQEVILRCVPISNHLYFYWYRQILGQKVEFLVSFYNNEISEKSEIFDDQFSVERPDGSNFTLKIRSTKLEDSAMYFCASRRRDTPNTEAFFGQGTRLTVV.

Comments on this clone: This specimen includes other DNA sequences encoding the same CDR3. The chain joins TRBV6-5 to TRBJ1-1; no firm D call. Trimming stripped 3 bases from V and 5 bases from J, with 7 bases between. This CDR3 spans 12 amino acids. In germline, CDR1 is MNHEY, CDR2 SVGAGI. CDR3 sequence (DNA): TGTGCCAGCAGTTATGGAGGGACTGAAGCTTTCTTT. Its protein product is CASSYGGTEAFF.

CDR3 residues: CASRVGASEKLFF. Written as DNA, the CDR3 is TGTGCCAGCAGGGTGGGGGCCAGTGAAAAACTGTTTTTT. This sequence joins TRBV21-1 and TRBJ1-4; the table gives TRBD1 as D, unverified against the DNA. TRBV21-1 is termed a pseudogene. The CDR3 is 13 amino acids.

The chain links TRBV6-2 or TRBV6-3 to TRBJ2-1; 7 nucleotides align to TRBD2. Germline CDR1 reads MNHEY; CDR2 reads SVGEGT. The CDR3 contains 14 residues. V dropped 4 bases and J dropped 0; count of bases not matched to a gene: 0. The CDR3 loop reads CASSWTSSYNEQFF. CDR3 sequence (DNA): TGTGCCAGCAGTTGGACTAGCTCCTACAATGAGCAGTTCTTC.

The chain employs TRBV5-1 and TRBJ2-5; 11 nucleotides agree with TRBD2. The germline V gene encodes CDR1 SGHRS and CDR2 YFSETQ. The ends lost 4 bases at V and 5 bases at J; junction bases unmatched: 4. The CDR3 is 14 residues long. The DNA of the CDR3 is TGCGCCAGCAGCCCGACTAGCGGGATGGAGACCCAGTACTTC. Amino acid sequence: CASSPTSGMETQYF.

V is TRBV27 and J is TRBJ1-6, with D possibly matching TRBD1 (6 bases). V was trimmed by 4 bases and J by 9 bases, leaving 13 bases between them. The CDR3 length is 14 residues. Germline CDR1 reads MNHEY; CDR2 reads SMNVEV (reference sequence). CDR3: CASSSHRDGSPLHF. DNA of the CDR3: TGTGCCAGCAGTTCTCACAGGGATGGTTCACCCCTCCACTTT.

This clone has just a few counts. The V call is TRBV6-2 or TRBV6-3, the J call TRBJ2-5; possibly TRBD2 for D (5 bases). The CDR3 is made up of 12 amino acids. The germline V gene has CDR1 MNHEY and CDR2 SVGEGT. The V end lost 4 bases, the J end lost 4 bases, and 7 bases lay between the germline ends. CDR3 protein: CASSLEGETQYF. CDR3 DNA: TGTGCCAGCAGTTTAGAGGGAGAGACCCAGTACTTC.

V gene TRBV19 combines with J gene TRBJ1-5, with TRBD1 matching 7 bases. Per germline, CDR1 LNHDA and CDR2 SQIVND (reference sequence). The CDR3 consists of 13 residues. Unmatched junction bases numbered 5, after V lost 8 bases and J lost 4 bases. CDR3 nucleotides: TGTGCCAGTCGGGACAGAGAAAATCAGCCCCAGCATTTT. Translation gives CASRDRENQPQHF.

The J gene is TRBJ2-6, the V gene TRBV3-1 (or the pseudogene TRBV3-2), with D perhaps matching TRBD2 (5 bases). Trimming shortened V by 0 bases and J by 0 bases, and 12 bases separated the two germline ends. The CDR3 runs to 18 residues. The V gene's germline CDR1 is LGHDT and CDR2 YNNKEL (reference sequence). The DNA for the CDR3 is TGTGCCAGCAGCCAAGACCCTGGCGGGCACTCTGGGGCCAACGTCCTGACTTTC. Protein: CASSQDPGGHSGANVLTF.

This chain connects TRBV6-2 or TRBV6-3 to TRBJ1-5; D gene uncertain. This CDR3 has 14 amino acids. With 6 bases removed from V and 0 bases from J, the gap between germline ends came to 9 bases. The germline CDR1 and CDR2 sequences are MNHEY and SVGEGT. The DNA of the CDR3 is TGTGCCAGCAGCAACAGCAATAGCAATCAGCCCCAGCATTTT. It translates to CASSNSNSNQPQHF.